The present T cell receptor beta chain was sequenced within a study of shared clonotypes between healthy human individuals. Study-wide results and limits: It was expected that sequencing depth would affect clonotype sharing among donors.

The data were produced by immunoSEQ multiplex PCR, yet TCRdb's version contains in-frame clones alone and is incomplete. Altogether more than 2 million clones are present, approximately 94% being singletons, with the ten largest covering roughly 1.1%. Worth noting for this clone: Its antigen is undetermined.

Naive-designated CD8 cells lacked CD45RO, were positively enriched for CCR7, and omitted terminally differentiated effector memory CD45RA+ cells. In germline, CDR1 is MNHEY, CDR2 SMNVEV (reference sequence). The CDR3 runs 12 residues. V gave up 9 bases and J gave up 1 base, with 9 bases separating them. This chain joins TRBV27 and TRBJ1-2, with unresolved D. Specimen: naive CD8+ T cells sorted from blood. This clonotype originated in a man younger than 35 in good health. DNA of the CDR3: TGTGCCAGTCATAACGGTAACTATGGCTACACCTTC. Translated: CASHNGNYGYTF.